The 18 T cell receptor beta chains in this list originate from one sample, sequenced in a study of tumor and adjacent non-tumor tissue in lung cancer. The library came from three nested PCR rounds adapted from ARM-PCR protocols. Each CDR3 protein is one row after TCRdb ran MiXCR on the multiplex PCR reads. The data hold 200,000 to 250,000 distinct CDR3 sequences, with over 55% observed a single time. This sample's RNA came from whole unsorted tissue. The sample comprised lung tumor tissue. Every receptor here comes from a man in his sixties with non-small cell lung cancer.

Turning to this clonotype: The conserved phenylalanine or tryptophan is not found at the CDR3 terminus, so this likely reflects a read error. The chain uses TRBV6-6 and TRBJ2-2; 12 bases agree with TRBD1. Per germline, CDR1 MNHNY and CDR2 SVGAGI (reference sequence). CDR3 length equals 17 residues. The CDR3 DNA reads TGTGCCAGCAGTCCCCGGGACAGGGGGCCCAACACCAGGGAGCTGTTTTGT. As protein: CASSPRDRGPNTRELFC.

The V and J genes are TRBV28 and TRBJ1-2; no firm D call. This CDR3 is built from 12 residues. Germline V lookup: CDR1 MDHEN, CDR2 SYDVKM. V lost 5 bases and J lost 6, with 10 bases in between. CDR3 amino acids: CASSPHSDGYTF. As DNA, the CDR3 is TGTGCCAGCAGTCCCCACAGCGATGGCTACACCTTC.

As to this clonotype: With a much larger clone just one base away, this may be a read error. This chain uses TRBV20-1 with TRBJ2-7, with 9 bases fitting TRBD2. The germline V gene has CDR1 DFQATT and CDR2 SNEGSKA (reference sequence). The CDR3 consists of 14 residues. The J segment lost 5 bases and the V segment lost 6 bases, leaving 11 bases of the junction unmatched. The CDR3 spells CSAYLASGTDEQYF. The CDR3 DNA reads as TGCAGTGCATACCTGGCTAGCGGGACTGACGAGCAGTACTTC.

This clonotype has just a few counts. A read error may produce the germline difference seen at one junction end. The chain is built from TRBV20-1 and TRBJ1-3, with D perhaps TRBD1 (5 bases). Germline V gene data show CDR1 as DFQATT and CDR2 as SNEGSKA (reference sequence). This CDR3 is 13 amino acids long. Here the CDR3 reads CSGTRGSGNTIYF. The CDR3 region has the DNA TGCAGTGGAACAAGGGGTAGCGGAAACACCATATATTTC.

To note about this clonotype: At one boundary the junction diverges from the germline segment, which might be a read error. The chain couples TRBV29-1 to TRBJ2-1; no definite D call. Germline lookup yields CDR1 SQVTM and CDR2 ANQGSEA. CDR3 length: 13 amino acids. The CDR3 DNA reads TGTAGTGTACCTTCTTTAGGATACAATGATCAGTTCTTC. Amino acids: CSVPSLGYNDQFF.

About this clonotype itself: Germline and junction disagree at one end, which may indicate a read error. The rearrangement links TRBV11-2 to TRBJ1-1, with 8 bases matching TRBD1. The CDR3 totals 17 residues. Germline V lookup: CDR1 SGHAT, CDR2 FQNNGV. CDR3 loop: CTSRLVDQGAGNTEASF. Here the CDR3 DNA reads TGTACCAGCAGATTAGTGGATCAGGGGGCGGGGAACACTGAAGCTTCCTTT.

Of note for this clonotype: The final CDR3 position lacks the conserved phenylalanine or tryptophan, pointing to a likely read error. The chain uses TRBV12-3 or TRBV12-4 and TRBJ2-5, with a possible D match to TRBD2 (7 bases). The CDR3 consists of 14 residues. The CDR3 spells CVSGQGGGSKTQYL. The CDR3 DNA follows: TGTGTCAGCGGCCAAGGGGGGGGTAGTAAGACCCAGTACTTA.

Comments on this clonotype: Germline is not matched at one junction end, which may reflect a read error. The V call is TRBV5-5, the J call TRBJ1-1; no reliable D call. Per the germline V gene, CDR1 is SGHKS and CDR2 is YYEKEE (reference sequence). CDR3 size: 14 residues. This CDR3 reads CAGSRDMGNTEAFF. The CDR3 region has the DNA TGTGCCGGCAGCCGGGATATGGGTAACACTGAAGCTTTCTTC.

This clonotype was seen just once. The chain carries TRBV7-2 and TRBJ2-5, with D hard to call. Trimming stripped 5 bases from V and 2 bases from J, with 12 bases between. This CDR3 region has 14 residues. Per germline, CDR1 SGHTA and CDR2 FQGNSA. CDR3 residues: CASSRKSLQETQYF. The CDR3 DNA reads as TGTGCCAGCAGCCGCAAGTCTTTACAAGAGACCCAGTACTTC.

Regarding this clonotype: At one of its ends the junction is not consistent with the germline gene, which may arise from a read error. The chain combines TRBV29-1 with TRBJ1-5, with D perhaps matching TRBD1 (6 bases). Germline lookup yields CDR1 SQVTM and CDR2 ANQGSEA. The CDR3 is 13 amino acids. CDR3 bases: TGCAGCATTGGTGGGGGCTTTAATCAGCCCCGGCATTTT. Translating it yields CSIGGGFNQPRHF.

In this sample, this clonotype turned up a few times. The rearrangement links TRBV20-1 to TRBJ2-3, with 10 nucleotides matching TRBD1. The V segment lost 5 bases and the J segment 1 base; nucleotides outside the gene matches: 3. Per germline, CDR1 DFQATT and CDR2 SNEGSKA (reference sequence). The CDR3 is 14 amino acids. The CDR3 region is CSAEDRGRTDTQYF. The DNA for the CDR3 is TGCAGTGCTGAAGACAGGGGGCGCACAGATACGCAGTATTTT.

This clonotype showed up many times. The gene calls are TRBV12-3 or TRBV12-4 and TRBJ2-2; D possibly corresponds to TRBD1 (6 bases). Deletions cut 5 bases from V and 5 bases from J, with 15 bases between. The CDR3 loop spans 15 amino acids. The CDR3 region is CASSQPGQGTGELFF. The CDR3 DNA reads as TGTGCCAGCAGTCAGCCGGGACAAGGAACCGGGGAGCTGTTTTTT.

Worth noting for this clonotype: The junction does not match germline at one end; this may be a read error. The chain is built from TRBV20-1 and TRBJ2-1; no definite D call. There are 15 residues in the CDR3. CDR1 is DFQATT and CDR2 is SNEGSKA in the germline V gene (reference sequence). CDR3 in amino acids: CNARALAFSYNEQFF. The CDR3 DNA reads TGCAATGCTAGGGCCTTAGCTTTCTCCTACAATGAGCAGTTCTTC.

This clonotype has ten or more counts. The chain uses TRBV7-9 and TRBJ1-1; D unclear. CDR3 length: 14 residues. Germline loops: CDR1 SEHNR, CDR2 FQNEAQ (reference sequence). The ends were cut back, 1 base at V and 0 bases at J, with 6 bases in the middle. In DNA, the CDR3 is TGTGCCAGCAGCTTAGAACATCTGAACACTGAAGCTTTCTTT. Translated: CASSLEHLNTEAFF.

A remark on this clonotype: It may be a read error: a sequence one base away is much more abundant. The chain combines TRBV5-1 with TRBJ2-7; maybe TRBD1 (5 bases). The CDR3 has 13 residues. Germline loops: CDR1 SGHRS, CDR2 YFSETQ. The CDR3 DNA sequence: TGCGCCAGCAGCACTCCAGGGTCCTACGATCAGTACTTC. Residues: CASSTPGSYDQYF.

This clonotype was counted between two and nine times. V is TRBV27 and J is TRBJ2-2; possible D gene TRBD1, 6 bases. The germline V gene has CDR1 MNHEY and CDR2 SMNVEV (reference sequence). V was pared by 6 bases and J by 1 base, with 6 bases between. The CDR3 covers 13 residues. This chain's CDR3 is CASRGQNTGELFF. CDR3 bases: TGTGCCAGCAGGGGACAGAACACCGGGGAGCTGTTTTTT.

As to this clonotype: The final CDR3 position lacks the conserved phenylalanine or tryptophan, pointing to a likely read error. CDR3 DNA sequence: TGTGCCAGCAGCTTATACGGGGTGGCCTTCAATCACCAGTTCATC. Amino acids: CASSLYGVAFNHQFI. This chain uses TRBV11-3 with TRBJ2-1; D may be TRBD2 (5 bases). The CDR3 has 15 amino acids. From germline, CDR1 is SGHNT and CDR2 YENEEA. The V end was cut by 2 bases, the J end by 13 bases, with 21 bases between.

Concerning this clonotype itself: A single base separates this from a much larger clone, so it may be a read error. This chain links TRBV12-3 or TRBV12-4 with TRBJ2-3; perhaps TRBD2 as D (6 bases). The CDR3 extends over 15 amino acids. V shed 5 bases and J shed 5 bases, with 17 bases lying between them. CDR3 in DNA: TGTGCCAGCAGTCAGGAGGGCAGGTCTTTAGATACGCAGTATTTT. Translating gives CASSQEGRSLDTQYF.